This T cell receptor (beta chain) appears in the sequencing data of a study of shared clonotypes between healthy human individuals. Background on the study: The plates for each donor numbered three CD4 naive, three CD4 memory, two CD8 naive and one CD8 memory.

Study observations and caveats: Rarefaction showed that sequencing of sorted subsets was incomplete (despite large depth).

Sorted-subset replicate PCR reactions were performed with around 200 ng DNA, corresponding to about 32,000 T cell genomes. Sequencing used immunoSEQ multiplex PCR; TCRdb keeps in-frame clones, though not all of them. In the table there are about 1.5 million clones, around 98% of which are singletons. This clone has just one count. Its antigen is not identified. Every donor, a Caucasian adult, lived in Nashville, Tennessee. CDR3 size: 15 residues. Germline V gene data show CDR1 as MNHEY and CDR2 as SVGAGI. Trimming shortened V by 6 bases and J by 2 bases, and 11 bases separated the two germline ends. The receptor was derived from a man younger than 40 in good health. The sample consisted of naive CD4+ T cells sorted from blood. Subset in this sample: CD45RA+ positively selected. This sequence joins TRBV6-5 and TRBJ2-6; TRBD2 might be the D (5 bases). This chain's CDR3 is CASRTIAPGANVLTF. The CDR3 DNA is TGTGCCAGCAGGACCATAGCGCCTGGGGCCAACGTCCTGACTTTC.